This T cell receptor (beta chain) was retrieved from a study of T-cell reconstitution after alpha-beta-depleted transplantation in children. Study-wide results and limits: Newly generated T cells supplied most T-cell counts and diversity one year post-transplant. At day 60, the high TCRbeta diversity found in some patients originated from recipient T cells and thymic progenitors that had survived. The origin of alpha-beta T cells about two months after transplant was reportedly several hundred expanded graft clones.

Preparation of the TCRbeta library used unique molecular identifiers. TCRdb ran MiXCR on the PCR reads and lists one entry per CDR3 protein. The sample includes approximately 130,000 distinct CDR3 sequences, around a tenth of them seen just once. This clonotype was found a few times. Antigen specificity is unknown. Per germline, CDR1 SGHAT and CDR2 FQNNGV. Losses at the gene ends were 4 bases for V and 4 bases for J; bases not matched to a gene: 5. The CDR3 is 17 amino acids. The sample was PBMCs, mostly from graft donor cells, taken 180 days after TCRalphabeta/CD19-depleted stem cell transplant. The sequence came from a girl under three years old who had a stem cell transplant for combined immunodeficiency, so the T cells may come from the graft donor. The J gene is TRBJ2-1, the V gene TRBV11-2; 15 bases line up with TRBD2. The DNA for the CDR3 is TGTGCCAGCAGCTCTCCGGGACTAGCGGGGGGATACAATGAGCAGTTCTTC. Protein sequence: CASSSPGLAGGYNEQFF. Using reference TRBV11-2 and TRBJ2-1 for the parts outside the CDR3, the full variable domain is EAGVAQSPRYKIIEKRQSVAFWCNPISGHATLYWYQQILGQGPKLLIQFQNNGVVDDSQLPKDRFSAERLKGVDSTLKIQPAKLEDSAVYLCASSSPGLAGGYNEQFFGPGTRLTVL.